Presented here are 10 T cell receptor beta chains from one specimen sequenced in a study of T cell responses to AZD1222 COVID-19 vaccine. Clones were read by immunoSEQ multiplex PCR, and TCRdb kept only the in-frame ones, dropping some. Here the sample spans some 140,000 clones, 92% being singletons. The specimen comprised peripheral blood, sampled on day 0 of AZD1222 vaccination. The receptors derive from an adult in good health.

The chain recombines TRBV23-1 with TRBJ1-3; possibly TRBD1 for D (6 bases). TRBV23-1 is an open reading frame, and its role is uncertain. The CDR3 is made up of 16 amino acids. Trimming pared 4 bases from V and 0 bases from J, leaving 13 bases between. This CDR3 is CASSPGDEDSGNTIYF. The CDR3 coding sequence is TGCGCCAGCAGTCCAGGGGACGAAGACTCTGGAAACACCATATATTTT.

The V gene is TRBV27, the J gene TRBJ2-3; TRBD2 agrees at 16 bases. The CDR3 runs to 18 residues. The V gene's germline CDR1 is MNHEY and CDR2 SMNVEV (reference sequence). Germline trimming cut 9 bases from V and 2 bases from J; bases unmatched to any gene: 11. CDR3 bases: TGTGCCAGAGAGCCTCCGGGACTAGCGGGAGGGTCCACAGATACGCAGTATTTT. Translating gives CAREPPGLAGGSTDTQYF.

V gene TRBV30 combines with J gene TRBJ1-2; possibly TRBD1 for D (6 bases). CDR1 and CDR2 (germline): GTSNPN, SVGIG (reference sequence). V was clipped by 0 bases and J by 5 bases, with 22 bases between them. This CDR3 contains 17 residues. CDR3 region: CAWSVKGGGAGRYGYTF. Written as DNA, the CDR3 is TGTGCCTGGAGTGTAAAGGGGGGGGGCGCTGGGCGTTATGGCTACACCTTC.

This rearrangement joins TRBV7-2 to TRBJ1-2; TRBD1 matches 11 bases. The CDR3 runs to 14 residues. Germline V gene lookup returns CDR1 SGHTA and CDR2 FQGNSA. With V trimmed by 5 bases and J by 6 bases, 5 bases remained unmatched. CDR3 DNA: TGTGCCAGCAGCCCGGACAGGGGGCAGGATGGCTACACCTTC. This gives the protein CASSPDRGQDGYTF.

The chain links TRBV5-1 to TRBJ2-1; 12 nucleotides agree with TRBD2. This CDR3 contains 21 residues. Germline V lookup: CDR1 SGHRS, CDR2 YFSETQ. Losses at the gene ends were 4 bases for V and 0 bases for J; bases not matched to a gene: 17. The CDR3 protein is CASSPFPPGLAGQSSYNEQFF. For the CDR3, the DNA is TGCGCCAGCAGCCCTTTTCCGCCTGGACTAGCGGGACAGAGCTCCTACAATGAGCAGTTCTTC.

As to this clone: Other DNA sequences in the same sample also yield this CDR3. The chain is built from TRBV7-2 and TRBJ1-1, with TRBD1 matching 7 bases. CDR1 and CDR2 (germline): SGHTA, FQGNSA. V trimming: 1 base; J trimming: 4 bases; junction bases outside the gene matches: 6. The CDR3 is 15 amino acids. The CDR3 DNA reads TGTGCCAGCAGCTTAGTAGGGGGCGGGGGCACTGAAGCTTTCTTT. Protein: CASSLVGGGGTEAFF.

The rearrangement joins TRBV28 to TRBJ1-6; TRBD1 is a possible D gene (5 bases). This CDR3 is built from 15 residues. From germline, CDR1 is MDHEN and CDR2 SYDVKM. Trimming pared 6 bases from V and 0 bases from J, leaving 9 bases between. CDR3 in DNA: TGTGCCAGCAGGGGGGGTAGCTCCTATAATTCACCCCTCCACTTT. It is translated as CASRGGSSYNSPLHF.

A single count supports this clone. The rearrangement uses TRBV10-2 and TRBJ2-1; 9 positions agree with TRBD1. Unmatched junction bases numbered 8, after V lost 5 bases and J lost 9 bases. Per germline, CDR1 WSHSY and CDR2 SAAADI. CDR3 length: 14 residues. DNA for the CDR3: TGCGCCAGCAGTCTCACGACAGGGGGTGTTGAGCAGTTCTTC. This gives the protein CASSLTTGGVEQFF.

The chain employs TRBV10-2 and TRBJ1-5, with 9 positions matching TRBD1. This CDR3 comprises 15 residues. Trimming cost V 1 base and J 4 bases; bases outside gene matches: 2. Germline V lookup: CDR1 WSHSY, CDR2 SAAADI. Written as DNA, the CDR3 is TGCGCCAGCAGTGAGTGGACAGGGGCGAATCAGCCCCAGCATTTT. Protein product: CASSEWTGANQPQHF.

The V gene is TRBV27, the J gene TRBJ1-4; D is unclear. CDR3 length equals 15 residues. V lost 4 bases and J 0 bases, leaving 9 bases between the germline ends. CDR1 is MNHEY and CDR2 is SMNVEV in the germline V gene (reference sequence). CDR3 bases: TGTGCCAGCAGTTCCGGGTTTGCAACTAATGAAAAACTGTTTTTT. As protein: CASSSGFATNEKLFF. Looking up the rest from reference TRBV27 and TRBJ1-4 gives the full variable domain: EAQVTQNPRYLITVTGKKLTVTCSQNMNHEYMSWYRQDPGLGLRQIYYSMNVEVTDKGDVPEGYKVSRKEKRNFPLILESPSPNQTSLYFCASSSGFATNEKLFFGSGTQLSVL.